The 32 T cell receptor beta chains in this list originate from one sample, sequenced in a study of OX40 agonist ivuxolimab in advanced cancers. The assay was immunoSEQ multiplex PCR, and TCRdb's table has in-frame clones only and misses some. In the table there are about 77,000 clones, approximately 87% of which are singletons. The specimen comprised CD4+ or CD8+ T cells sorted from blood, sampled in a trial of the OX40 agonist ivuxolimab. The receptors here all came from an adult with an advanced solid tumor such as melanoma, head and neck, liver or kidney cancer.

The rearrangement uses TRBV18 and TRBJ2-1; TRBD1 or TRBD2 may be the D gene (5 bases each). The CDR3 sequence is 16 residues long. The germline V gene encodes CDR1 KGHSH and CDR2 LQKENI. The V end lost 0 bases, the J end lost 8 bases, and 17 bases lay between the germline ends. CDR3 protein: CASSPPGPLRGHEQFF. As DNA, the CDR3 is TGTGCCAGCTCACCACCGGGACCTCTTCGAGGGCATGAGCAGTTCTTC.

The chain couples TRBV18 to TRBJ2-7, with D possibly TRBD1 on 6 matching bases. Trimming pared 1 base from V and 5 bases from J, leaving 6 bases between. Germline CDR1 reads KGHSH; CDR2 reads LQKENI. This CDR3 is built from 12 residues. The CDR3 is CASSPHRDEQYF. The DNA for the CDR3 is TGTGCCAGCTCACCACACAGGGACGAGCAGTACTTC.

This chain connects TRBV30 to TRBJ1-4, with TRBD1 matching 8 bases. The J segment lost 6 bases and the V segment lost 3 bases, leaving 3 bases of the junction unmatched. Germline CDR1 and CDR2: GTSNPN and SVGIG (reference sequence). The CDR3 is made up of 13 amino acids. The CDR3, as DNA: TGTGCCTGGAGCCCGGACAGGGATGAAAAACTGTTTTTT. It is translated as CAWSPDRDEKLFF.

For the CDR3, the DNA is TGTGCCAGTAGTGCGGGCAGGGCGGACTATGGCTACACCTTC. This translates into CASSAGRADYGYTF. The chain employs TRBV19 and TRBJ1-2, with D maybe TRBD1 (5 bases). The CDR3 length is 14 residues. CDR1 is LNHDA, CDR2 SQIVND, per germline (reference sequence). The ends were cut back, 5 bases at V and 3 bases at J, with 13 bases in the middle.

V usage is TRBV9 and J usage is TRBJ2-5, with TRBD2 identical over 11 bases. The CDR3 consists of 16 residues. Losses at the gene ends were 4 bases for V and 1 base for J; bases not matched to a gene: 6. From germline, CDR1 is SGDLS and CDR2 YYNGEE. The CDR3 nucleotides read TGTGCCAGCAGCCGCGGGGGACTAGCGGTCCAAGAGACCCAGTACTTC. Encoded protein: CASSRGGLAVQETQYF.

The chain couples TRBV7-6 to TRBJ2-7, with 8 bases identical to TRBD2. CDR3 length: 17 amino acids. Trimming cost V 5 bases and J 0 bases; bases outside gene matches: 12. Per germline, CDR1 SGHVS and CDR2 FNYEAQ. This CDR3 reads CASSPFSRREASYEQYF. The CDR3 DNA reads as TGTGCCAGCAGCCCCTTTAGCCGGCGGGAGGCCTCCTACGAGCAGTACTTC.

In its sample, this clone was seen once. The rearrangement uses TRBV6-1 and TRBJ1-2; 7 nucleotides match TRBD1. Trimming cost V 6 bases and J 4 bases; bases outside gene matches: 11. The CDR3 sequence is 15 residues long. Germline lookup yields CDR1 MNHNS and CDR2 SASEGT. In DNA, the CDR3 is TGTGCCAGCAGCGCCCCACAGGGGAGAGTCTATGGCTACACCTTC. This sequence encodes CASSAPQGRVYGYTF.

The chain recombines TRBV11-2 with TRBJ2-5; weak D call: TRBD2 (5 bases). Germline-derived CDR1 and CDR2 are SGHAT and FQNNGV. CDR3 length: 13 amino acids. V was cut by 3 bases and J by 6 bases, with 11 bases left in between. CDR3: CASSLDSGQTQYF. CDR3 coding DNA: TGTGCCAGCAGCTTGGACTCCGGTCAGACCCAGTACTTC.

The CDR3 nucleotides read TGTGCCAGTAGTATAAGGCTAGCGGTTACCGGGGAGCTGTTTTTT. Translating gives CASSIRLAVTGELFF. This rearrangement joins TRBV19 to TRBJ2-2; 7 bases align to TRBD2. CDR1 and CDR2 (germline): LNHDA, SQIVND (reference sequence). CDR3 length: 15 residues. J was trimmed by 5 bases and V by 2 bases; bases with no gene match: 5.

This sequence joins TRBV9 and TRBJ1-6; no firm D call. Trimming left V 0 bases short and J 8 bases short, with 6 bases between. Per germline, CDR1 SGDLS and CDR2 YYNGEE. This CDR3 comprises 13 residues. CDR3 coding DNA: TGTGCCAGCAGCGTAGATCAGGATTCACCCCTCCACTTT. Its protein product is CASSVDQDSPLHF.

This clone has only a few counts. This chain links TRBV7-9 with TRBJ1-2; maybe TRBD1 (5 bases). The length of the CDR3 is 13 residues. V was clipped by 6 bases and J by 6 bases, with 14 bases between them. Germline CDR1 and CDR2: SEHNR and FQNEAQ (reference sequence). The CDR3 nucleotides read TGTGCCAGCAGACTTAGGACATCGGATGGCTACACCTTC. Its translation is CASRLRTSDGYTF.

V and J are TRBV9 and TRBJ2-3, with D possibly TRBD1 on 7 matching bases. V gave up 3 bases and J gave up 3 bases, with 14 bases separating them. Germline CDR1 and CDR2: SGDLS and YYNGEE. The CDR3 sequence is 15 residues long. The CDR3 sequence is CASSARQGGTDTQYF. CDR3 bases: TGTGCCAGCAGCGCCCGACAGGGAGGTACAGATACGCAGTATTTT.

The V gene is TRBV28, the J gene TRBJ1-3; D unresolved. CDR3 length equals 14 residues. With 8 bases removed from V and 2 bases from J, the gap between germline ends came to 13 bases. Germline CDR1 MDHEN, CDR2 SYDVKM. CDR3 sequence: CASWAATPGNTIYF. The DNA of the CDR3 is TGTGCCAGCTGGGCAGCTACCCCTGGAAACACCATATATTTT.

The gene calls are TRBV18 and TRBJ1-1; D is uncertain. Germline V gene data show CDR1 as KGHSH and CDR2 as LQKENI. This CDR3 comprises 14 residues. V gave up 1 base and J gave up 8 bases, with 14 bases separating them. As DNA, the CDR3 is TGTGCCAGCTCACCACAGGTCCGAGGATCAGAAGCTTTCTTT. Amino acids: CASSPQVRGSEAFF.

V usage is TRBV10-1 and J usage is TRBJ2-7; 9 bases are a match to TRBD1. Trimming removed 1 base from V and 5 bases from J; junction bases left unmatched: 6. Germline V CDR1 and CDR2: WNHNN, SYGVQD (reference sequence). This CDR3 has 15 amino acids. The CDR3 DNA follows: TGCGCCAGCAGTGAGTTTGGGACAGGGACGGACGAGCAGTACTTC. It codes for CASSEFGTGTDEQYF.

This clone was seen more than once but under ten times. This rearrangement joins TRBV15 to TRBJ2-7; no firm D call. Germline V lookup: CDR1 LNHNV, CDR2 YYDKDF (reference sequence). The CDR3 spans 14 residues. The V gene lost 0 bases and the J gene lost 4 bases, with 10 bases spanning the gap. DNA for the CDR3: TGTGCCACCAGCAGAGAGTCTGGATCGTACGAGCAGTACTTC. Amino acid sequence: CATSRESGSYEQYF.

V and J are TRBV6-1 and TRBJ2-7; a possible D gene is TRBD1 (5 bases). V lost 4 bases and J 3 bases, leaving 10 bases between the germline ends. The germline gives CDR1 MNHNS, CDR2 SASEGT. This CDR3 comprises 13 residues. The CDR3 protein is CASSVYRIYEQYF. In DNA form, the CDR3 reads TGTGCCAGCAGTGTATACAGGATCTACGAGCAGTACTTC.

CDR3 sequence (DNA): TGTGCCAGCTCACCCCTAGCGGGTAGCTACGAGCAGTACTTC. This encodes CASSPLAGSYEQYF. The V and J genes are TRBV18 and TRBJ2-7, with 8 bases lining up with TRBD2. Germline values: CDR1 KGHSH, CDR2 LQKENI. The CDR3 loop spans 14 amino acids. The V segment lost 3 bases and the J segment 3 bases; nucleotides outside the gene matches: 4. Full variable domain (rest looked up from reference TRBV18 and TRBJ2-7): NAGVMQNPRHLVRRRGQEARLRCSPMKGHSHVYWYRQLPEEGLKFMVYLQKENIIDESGMPKERFSAEFPKEGPSILRIQQVVRGDSAAYFCASSPLAGSYEQYFGPGTRLTVT.

The J gene is TRBJ2-1, the V gene TRBV29-1; 11 positions agree with TRBD1. Germline assignment: CDR1 SQVTM and CDR2 ANQGSEA. The J segment lost 3 bases and the V segment lost 4 bases, leaving 5 bases of the junction unmatched. The CDR3 length is 15 residues. The CDR3 is CSVGGGTGGYNEQFF. The CDR3 coding sequence is TGCAGCGTTGGCGGGGGGACAGGGGGCTACAATGAGCAGTTCTTC.

The chain employs TRBV11-2 and TRBJ2-2, with 12 bases identical to TRBD1. Germline V gives CDR1 SGHAT, CDR2 FQNNGV. The length of the CDR3 is 18 residues. V shed 0 bases, J shed 7 bases, and the junction held 9 bases outside the gene matches. The CDR3 reads CASSLDHRDRGLGGELFF. CDR3 sequence (DNA): TGTGCCAGCAGCTTAGATCATAGGGACAGGGGGCTTGGCGGGGAGCTGTTTTTT.

This clone has only one observation. This chain joins TRBV19 and TRBJ1-1, with 7 bases identical to TRBD1. This CDR3 contains 14 residues. CDR1 and CDR2 from the germline V gene are LNHDA and SQIVND (reference sequence). V gave up 4 bases and J gave up 0 bases; unmatched junction bases: 2. Here the CDR3 reads CASSRGQLNTEAFF. CDR3 nucleotide sequence: TGTGCCAGTAGTAGGGGACAGCTGAACACTGAAGCTTTCTTT.

This clone was recorded once. The V call is TRBV6-5, the J call TRBJ1-2, with 8 positions matching TRBD1. Germline V lookup: CDR1 MNHEY, CDR2 SVGAGI. This CDR3 comprises 14 residues. With 2 bases clipped from V and 6 bases from J, the junction kept 5 bases outside the gene matches. CDR3 residues: CASSYTRTGHGYTF. For the CDR3, the DNA is TGTGCCAGCAGTTACACCAGGACAGGGCATGGCTACACCTTC.

The table lists this clone with a few counts. The chain has TRBV28 and TRBJ1-2; 7 bases are a match to TRBD1. Germline trimming cut 4 bases from V and 4 bases from J; bases unmatched to any gene: 9. The CDR3 runs 15 residues. Germline V gene sequence: CDR1 MDHEN, CDR2 SYDVKM. The CDR3 region has the DNA TGTGCCAGCAGTTCGCGGACAGGCTCCTTCTATGGCTACACCTTC. It is translated as CASSSRTGSFYGYTF.

The chain has TRBV2 and TRBJ2-2, with D maybe TRBD1 (6 bases). The germline CDR1 and CDR2 sequences are SNHLY and FYNNEI. With 3 bases removed from V and 6 bases from J, the gap between germline ends came to 11 bases. CDR3 length: 14 amino acids. CDR3 loop: CASSDPRGPGELFF. DNA for the CDR3: TGTGCCAGCAGTGACCCCAGGGGCCCCGGGGAGCTGTTTTTT.

This rearrangement joins TRBV23-1 to TRBJ2-6; D is possibly TRBD1 (6 bases). TRBV23-1 is recorded as an ORF, its role being uncertain. The V end was cut by 0 bases, the J end by 0 bases, with 18 bases between. This CDR3 is 20 amino acids long. CDR3 nucleotides: TGCGCCAGCAGTCAATCGGGGAGACAGGACCGCTTCTCTGGGGCCAACGTCCTGACTTTC. Translated: CASSQSGRQDRFSGANVLTF.

The gene calls are TRBV4-2 and TRBJ1-6; 9 bases are a match to TRBD1. Germline V CDR1 and CDR2: LGHNA, YNFKEQ. Unmatched junction bases numbered 4, after V lost 4 bases and J lost 6 bases. CDR3 size: 15 residues. CDR3 in amino acids: CASSLPGQGNSPLHF. CDR3 DNA sequence: TGTGCCAGCAGCCTTCCGGGACAGGGTAATTCACCCCTCCACTTT.

The chain uses TRBV5-1 and TRBJ2-3; TRBD2 might be the D (6 bases). Germline CDR1 and CDR2: SGHRS and YFSETQ. The CDR3 is 15 amino acids. The ends were cut back, 4 bases at V and 6 bases at J, with 18 bases in the middle. CDR3 loop: CASSVGDFWDDTQYF. In nucleotides, the CDR3 is TGCGCCAGCAGCGTGGGGGACTTCTGGGATGATACGCAGTATTTT.

This clone was counted a single time. The gene calls are TRBV6-5 and TRBJ2-7, with D unresolved. Trimming left V 2 bases short and J 0 bases short, with 8 bases between. This CDR3 contains 14 residues. CDR1 and CDR2 from the germline V gene are MNHEY and SVGAGI. The CDR3 reads CASSYGRNSYEQYF. As DNA, the CDR3 is TGTGCCAGCAGTTACGGCCGGAACTCCTACGAGCAGTACTTC.

This chain connects TRBV5-6 to TRBJ2-5; 12 positions agree with TRBD2. Per the germline V gene, CDR1 is SGHDT and CDR2 is YYEEEE. With V trimmed by 3 bases and J by 6 bases, 9 bases remained unmatched. The CDR3 spans 16 residues. The CDR3 spells CASSSLLAGGLKTQYF. CDR3 in DNA: TGTGCCAGCAGCTCCCTACTAGCGGGAGGTCTTAAGACCCAGTACTTC.

The chain couples TRBV5-1 to TRBJ1-2, with TRBD1 identical over 11 bases. Trimming took 4 bases from V and 3 from J; bases not matched to a gene: 5. CDR1 is SGHRS, CDR2 YFSETQ, per germline. CDR3 length: 15 amino acids. CDR3 residues: CASSVRDRGYYGYTF. The CDR3 DNA reads as TGCGCCAGCAGCGTCCGGGACAGGGGGTACTATGGCTACACCTTC.

The chain links TRBV2 to TRBJ2-3; 12 bases fit TRBD2. The germline V gene encodes CDR1 SNHLY and CDR2 FYNNEI. Germline trimming cut 6 bases from V and 14 bases from J; bases unmatched to any gene: 12. There are 14 residues in the CDR3. CDR3 bases: TGTGCCAGCAGGGAAAGACTAGCGGGAGAAGTGAGGTATTTT. It encodes CASRERLAGEVRYF.

The chain uses TRBV6-5 and TRBJ1-3; D uncertain. The CDR3 loop spans 15 amino acids. The germline V gene has CDR1 MNHEY and CDR2 SVGAGI. Between the trimmed V and J ends, which lost 6 bases and 0 bases, there was a span of 12 bases. The CDR3, as DNA: TGTGCCAGCAGACCCACACCTCGCTCTGGAAACACCATATATTTT. Translation gives CASRPTPRSGNTIYF.